Below are 16 T cell receptor beta chains sequenced from a single sample in a study of beta chain features in type 1 diabetes. Expressed TCRB transcripts were sequenced because the isolated RNA had all been reverse transcribed beforehand. Some clones are missing from TCRdb's copy, which holds only in-frame ones; the method was immunoSEQ multiplex PCR. The repertoire holds 860,000 or so clones, with roughly 16% as singletons. The specimen was naive CD4+ T cells from blood. The receptor source for this set is a woman under 30 in good health.

The chain is built from TRBV28 and TRBJ2-3, with TRBD2 identical over 10 bases. CDR1 and CDR2 from the germline V gene are MDHEN and SYDVKM. The CDR3 loop spans 14 amino acids. The V segment lost 4 bases and the J segment 11 bases; nucleotides outside the gene matches: 9. CDR3 DNA: TGTGCCAGCAGTTCTCCCACGACTAGCGGGTGGCAGTATTTT. As protein: CASSSPTTSGWQYF.

The chain couples TRBV19 to TRBJ1-1; D remains unclear. V gave up 3 bases and J gave up 1 base, with 6 bases separating them. From germline, CDR1 is LNHDA and CDR2 SQIVND (reference sequence). The CDR3 totals 13 residues. The CDR3 sequence: CASSISRNTEAFF. In DNA, the CDR3 is TGTGCCAGTAGTATTTCGAGGAACACTGAAGCTTTCTTT.

Only a few counts were recorded for this clone. The V call is TRBV10-3, the J call TRBJ2-7; no clear D gene. CDR3 length equals 12 residues. Per the germline V gene, CDR1 is ENHRY and CDR2 is SYGVKD. Trimming removed 6 bases from V and 4 bases from J, with 10 bases in between. The CDR3 sequence: CAIRDVSYEQYF. The CDR3 DNA follows: TGTGCCATCAGGGACGTTAGTTACGAGCAGTACTTC.

The V call is TRBV20-1, the J call TRBJ2-1, with D uncertain. Per the germline V gene, CDR1 is DFQATT and CDR2 is SNEGSKA (reference sequence). V lost 5 bases, J lost 4 bases, and 6 bases lay in between. This CDR3 region has 11 residues. The CDR3 loop is CSAYKYNEQFF. CDR3 nucleotide sequence: TGCAGTGCTTATAAGTACAATGAGCAGTTCTTC.

The rearrangement joins TRBV7-2 to TRBJ2-1; D is possibly TRBD2 (6 bases). V was trimmed by 2 bases and J by 10 bases, leaving 15 bases between them. CDR1 and CDR2 (germline): SGHTA, FQGNSA. The CDR3 consists of 14 residues. CDR3 DNA: TGTGCCAGCAGCTTACCCAGACTAGTGAACGAGCAGTTCTTC. This sequence encodes CASSLPRLVNEQFF.

V and J are TRBV7-9 and TRBJ2-1; D is perhaps TRBD1 (6 bases). Trimming cost V 8 bases and J 7 bases, with 30 bases left between them. Per germline, CDR1 SEHNR and CDR2 FQNEAQ (reference sequence). The CDR3 loop spans 18 amino acids. CDR3 loop: CASGSTVNRVRNANEQFF. The CDR3, as DNA: TGTGCCAGCGGCTCTACCGTCAACAGGGTCAGAAACGCGAATGAGCAGTTCTTC. Full variable domain (outside the CDR3, taken from reference TRBV7-9 and TRBJ2-1): DTGVSQNPRHKITKRGQNVTFRCDPISEHNRLYWYRQTLGQGPEFLTYFQNEAQLEKSRLLSDRFSAERPKGSFSTLEIQRTEQGDSAMYLCASGSTVNRVRNANEQFFGPGTRLTVL.

The genes are TRBV5-6 and TRBJ1-5; 7 bases match TRBD1. J was trimmed by 3 bases and V by 0 bases; bases with no gene match: 3. The CDR3 loop spans 15 amino acids. Germline assignment: CDR1 SGHDT and CDR2 YYEEEE. This CDR3 is CASSLGQGFNQPQHF. In DNA form, the CDR3 reads TGTGCCAGCAGCTTGGGACAGGGATTCAATCAGCCCCAGCATTTT.

V usage is TRBV9 and J usage is TRBJ2-7; D not resolved. Trimming stripped 0 bases from V and 4 bases from J, with 8 bases between. The CDR3 covers 13 residues. Germline CDR1 is SGDLS and CDR2 is YYNGEE. In nucleotides, the CDR3 is TGTGCCAGCAGCGTAGGGCAGAATTACGAGCAGTACTTC. As protein: CASSVGQNYEQYF.

V is TRBV18 and J is TRBJ2-7, with a tentative D call TRBD2 (6 bases). CDR3 length equals 15 residues. From germline, CDR1 is KGHSH and CDR2 LQKENI. V was shortened by 6 bases and J by 4 bases, with 19 bases between the two germline ends. The CDR3 protein is CASSMTDGRGYEQYF. CDR3 bases: TGTGCCAGCTCTATGACAGACGGGAGAGGTTACGAGCAGTACTTC.

The chain uses TRBV18 and TRBJ2-5; D uncertain. V was trimmed by 0 bases and J by 1 base, leaving 6 bases between them. The CDR3 length is 14 residues. Germline CDR1 is KGHSH and CDR2 is LQKENI. In nucleotides, the CDR3 is TGTGCCAGCTCACCACCCCAGCTCCAAGAGACCCAGTACTTC. Translation: CASSPPQLQETQYF.

Note on this clone: This sample also contains other DNA sequences that code for the same CDR3. The chain uses TRBV28 and TRBJ2-1; 12 bases are a match to TRBD2. The trim removed 6 bases at V and 7 bases at J, leaving 1 base unmatched. This CDR3 region has 13 residues. Germline V CDR1 and CDR2: MDHEN, SYDVKM. The CDR3 here is CASRTSGSNEQFF. DNA for the CDR3: TGTGCCAGCAGGACTAGCGGGAGTAATGAGCAGTTCTTC.

The V gene is TRBV15, the J gene TRBJ2-3; a weak D match, TRBD2 (6 bases). CDR1 LNHNV and CDR2 YYDKDF come from the germline V gene (reference sequence). The CDR3 has 14 residues. Trimming removed 6 bases from V and 2 bases from J, with 12 bases in between. The CDR3 nucleotides are TGTGCCACCAGTCGGGACTCACACACAGATACGCAGTATTTT. As protein: CATSRDSHTDTQYF.

This clone was seen a few times. The rearrangement links TRBV7-2 to TRBJ2-1; 7 bases are a match to TRBD2. With 1 base clipped from V and 9 bases from J, the junction kept 3 bases outside the gene matches. Germline CDR1 and CDR2: SGHTA and FQGNSA. The CDR3 consists of 13 residues. The CDR3 reads CASSLEGGREQFF. CDR3 sequence (DNA): TGTGCCAGCAGCTTAGAGGGAGGGCGTGAGCAGTTCTTC.

This chain uses TRBV7-9 with TRBJ2-7; maybe TRBD1 (5 bases). Trimming took 3 bases from V and 0 from J, leaving 9 bases between them. CDR1 is SEHNR, CDR2 FQNEAQ, per germline (reference sequence). This CDR3 is built from 14 residues. CDR3 residues: CASSLTASSYEQYF. DNA of the CDR3: TGTGCCAGCAGCTTGACAGCAAGCTCCTACGAGCAGTACTTC.

The chain couples TRBV28 to TRBJ2-7, with D possibly being TRBD2 (5 bases). The germline V gene has CDR1 MDHEN and CDR2 SYDVKM. The length of the CDR3 is 16 residues. The V end was cut by 4 bases, the J end by 4 bases, with 20 bases between. The CDR3 DNA follows: TGTGCCAGCAGTTCAATTGGAGAGGAAAGGGAGTACGAGCAGTACTTC. Protein: CASSSIGEEREYEQYF.

This clone was counted only a few times. V usage is TRBV21-1 and J usage is TRBJ2-7; the table's D call, TRBD2, was not checked against the DNA. TRBV21-1 counts as a pseudogene. The CDR3 has 15 amino acids. CDR3 nucleotides: TGTGCCAGCAGCAACGGCAGGCGCGGGTCCTACGAGCAGTACTTC. Translation: CASSNGRRGSYEQYF.